This T cell receptor (beta chain) was obtained from a study of long-term antiretroviral therapy in people with HIV. Findings and limits, study-wide: Gathering of blood took place between the mid-2000s and the late 2010s, possibly under older ART regimens. ART was followed by higher diversity that remained below transplant donor controls. Information on adherence, resistance and therapy changes was unavailable.

An immunoSEQ assay, version v3.0, was performed at survey level. The method was immunoSEQ multiplex PCR; TCRdb's version includes in-frame clones alone and lacks a portion of them. The sample holds 30,000 to 35,000 clones, about 80% seen once. A remark on this clone: The antigen remains undetermined.

The ends were cut back, 5 bases at V and 4 bases at J, with 15 bases in the middle. Germline-derived CDR1 and CDR2 are MNHEY and SVGAGI. The CDR3 covers 15 residues. The V call is TRBV6-5, the J call TRBJ2-1; maybe TRBD2 (6 bases). This clonotype was sampled from a man aged 18 to 30 with HIV. The sequencing here drew on unsorted PBMCs, taken 0.4 years before starting antiretroviral therapy. CDR3 in amino acids: CASSPAGGSYNEQFF. The DNA of the CDR3 is TGTGCCAGCAGTCCCGCCGGGGGTAGTTACAATGAGCAGTTCTTC.